The next 31 T cell receptor beta chains were all read from a single sample in a study of T cell changes during pregnancy in multiple sclerosis. Some clones are missing from TCRdb's copy, which holds only in-frame ones; the method was immunoSEQ multiplex PCR. Among some 97,000 clones listed, about 92% were seen once. The sequencing used peripheral blood, collected in the second trimester of pregnancy. All receptors come from a female donor with multiple sclerosis, enrolled in a pregnancy study.

The CDR3: CASTMLGRGTEAFF. The CDR3 DNA reads TGTGCCAGCACAATGCTGGGCAGGGGCACTGAAGCTTTCTTT. The J gene is TRBJ1-1, the V gene TRBV11-1; tentative D call: TRBD1 (6 bases). CDR1 is SGHAT, CDR2 FQDESV, per germline (reference sequence). V lost 7 bases, J lost 4 bases, and 16 bases lay in between. CDR3 length equals 14 residues.

This clone was counted ten times or more. V gene TRBV19 combines with J gene TRBJ1-4, with D tentatively TRBD1 (5 bases). Looked up from germline, CDR1 is LNHDA and CDR2 is SQIVND (reference sequence). V dropped 4 bases and J dropped 8 bases, with 14 bases sitting between them. The CDR3 is 14 amino acids. This CDR3 reads CASSTGRGYEKLFF. CDR3 nucleotide sequence: TGTGCCAGTAGTACAGGGAGGGGATACGAAAAACTGTTTTTT. Filled out from reference TRBV19 and TRBJ1-4, the complete variable domain reads DGGITQSPKYLFRKEGQNVTLSCEQNLNHDAMYWYRQDPGQGLRLIYYSQIVNDFQKGDIAEGYSVSREKKESFPLTVTSAQKNPTAFYLCASSTGRGYEKLFFGSGTQLSVL.

The J gene is TRBJ1-1, the V gene TRBV7-3; no reliable D call. The V gene's germline CDR1 is SGHTA and CDR2 FQGTGA. The CDR3 totals 13 residues. V was trimmed by 2 bases and J by 5 bases, leaving 9 bases between them. The CDR3 DNA reads as TGTGCCAGCAGCTTATCGGAGGGTACTGAAGCTTTCTTT. Translation: CASSLSEGTEAFF.

This sequence joins TRBV13 and TRBJ1-1, with D unresolved. The CDR3 is made up of 14 amino acids. Germline values: CDR1 PRHDT, CDR2 FYEKMQ (reference sequence). Trimming shortened V by 4 bases and J by 2 bases, and 11 bases separated the two germline ends. CDR3 sequence: CASSSVGVNTEAFF. The CDR3, as DNA: TGTGCCAGCAGCTCCGTGGGCGTAAACACTGAAGCTTTCTTT.

This clone was counted a single time. The chain employs TRBV2 and TRBJ2-4; 9 bases fit TRBD1. The germline CDR1 and CDR2 sequences are SNHLY and FYNNEI. V gave up 6 bases and J gave up 7 bases; unmatched junction bases: 7. There are 14 residues in the CDR3. DNA of the CDR3: TGTGCCAGCAGCTACCGGGACAGGGTCAACATTCAGTACTTC. Protein sequence: CASSYRDRVNIQYF.

The chain employs TRBV28 and TRBJ1-2; TRBD1 aligns across 8 bases. V was clipped by 6 bases and J by 1 base; unmatched bases: 10. The CDR3 spans 16 residues. Germline CDR1 reads MDHEN; CDR2 reads SYDVKM. DNA of the CDR3: TGTGCCAGCAGCCGACGGACAGGGACCATTAACTATGGCTACACCTTC. It translates to CASSRRTGTINYGYTF.

The chain links TRBV13 to TRBJ1-5; no clear D gene. The length of the CDR3 is 14 residues. Germline CDR1 PRHDT, CDR2 FYEKMQ (reference sequence). V dropped 6 bases and J dropped 4 bases, with 13 bases sitting between them. Here the CDR3 reads CASSLGGINQPQHF. The CDR3, as DNA: TGTGCCAGCAGTCTAGGAGGGATAAATCAGCCCCAGCATTTT.

V gene TRBV6-6 combines with J gene TRBJ2-3; 9 nucleotides agree with TRBD2. This CDR3 spans 15 amino acids. Germline values: CDR1 MNHNY, CDR2 SVGAGI (reference sequence). J gave up 9 bases and V 2 bases, and 9 bases lay outside the gene matches. For the CDR3, the DNA is TGTGCCAGCAGTTACGTCCTAGCGGGATTGGACACGCAGTATTTT. Its translation: CASSYVLAGLDTQYF.

The chain is built from TRBV5-4 and TRBJ2-5, with TRBD2 matching over 10 bases. V was pared by 4 bases and J by 1 base, with 1 base of the junction left unmatched. CDR3 length: 14 amino acids. CDR1 SGHNT and CDR2 YYREEE come from the germline V gene (reference sequence). CDR3 nucleotide sequence: TGTGCCAGCAGCCTAGCGGGGGCCCAAGAGACCCAGTACTTC. It encodes CASSLAGAQETQYF.

The V gene is TRBV29-1, the J gene TRBJ1-1; D gene ambiguous. V lost 0 bases and J 1 base, leaving 18 bases between the germline ends. Germline V lookup: CDR1 SQVTM, CDR2 ANQGSEA. The CDR3 loop spans 17 amino acids. CDR3 protein: CSVEDLHGDTSNTEAFF. In nucleotides, the CDR3 is TGCAGCGTTGAAGATCTTCACGGTGACACCTCGAACACTGAAGCTTTCTTT.

The chain combines TRBV4-1 with TRBJ2-3; a weak D match, TRBD2 (5 bases). This CDR3 region has 16 residues. V gave up 0 bases and J gave up 5 bases, with 15 bases separating them. CDR1 is MGHRA and CDR2 is YSYEKL in the germline V gene. CDR3 loop: CASSQESALRVDTQYF. The DNA for the CDR3 is TGCGCCAGCAGCCAAGAATCCGCCCTGCGGGTAGATACGCAGTATTTT.

This rearrangement joins TRBV9 to TRBJ2-7; no definite D call. V lost 0 bases and J lost 3, with 13 bases in between. Germline CDR1 is SGDLS and CDR2 is YYNGEE. This CDR3 has 15 residues. CDR3 region: CASSVDHRGLYEQYF. Written as DNA, the CDR3 is TGTGCCAGCAGCGTAGATCACCGAGGCCTCTACGAGCAGTACTTC.

The chain carries TRBV6-5 and TRBJ2-7; D unresolved. CDR1 and CDR2 from the germline V gene are MNHEY and SVGAGI. This CDR3 is built from 15 residues. The V gene lost 2 bases and the J gene lost 0 bases, with 11 bases spanning the gap. CDR3 in amino acids: CASSYAWAPSYEQYF. In DNA form, the CDR3 reads TGTGCCAGCAGTTACGCGTGGGCTCCCTCCTACGAGCAGTACTTC.

Written as DNA, the CDR3 is TGCGCCAGCGGAAGCCACTACAGGGAGAACACTGAAGCTTTCTTT. Translated, it gives CASGSHYRENTEAFF. This rearrangement joins TRBV5-1 to TRBJ1-1; maybe TRBD1 (6 bases). Germline V lookup: CDR1 SGHRS, CDR2 YFSETQ. The CDR3 length is 15 residues. V shed 7 bases and J shed 1 base, with 17 bases lying between them.

This clone appeared once. The V and J genes are TRBV7-9 and TRBJ2-5; a possible D gene is TRBD1 (6 bases). The V gene's germline CDR1 is SEHNR and CDR2 FQNEAQ (reference sequence). The V end lost 0 bases, the J end lost 4 bases, and 12 bases lay between the germline ends. The length of the CDR3 is 15 residues. CDR3 nucleotides: TGTGCCAGCAGCTTAGCTAGGGGGTTTGGAGAGACCCAGTACTTC. Its translation is CASSLARGFGETQYF. The full variable domain, its missing parts supplied by reference TRBV7-9 and TRBJ2-5, is DTGVSQNPRHKITKRGQNVTFRCDPISEHNRLYWYRQTLGQGPEFLTYFQNEAQLEKSRLLSDRFSAERPKGSFSTLEIQRTEQGDSAMYLCASSLARGFGETQYFGPGTRLLVL.

This chain uses TRBV12-5 with TRBJ2-7; 7 positions agree with TRBD1. The CDR3 covers 15 residues. Trimming at V came to 6 bases and at J to 1 base, leaving 9 bases not matched to a gene. The germline CDR1 and CDR2 sequences are LGHNT and FRNRAP. CDR3 amino acids: CASGTKTGLSYEQYF. The CDR3 DNA follows: TGTGCTAGTGGAACGAAGACAGGGCTTTCCTACGAGCAGTACTTC.

The genes are TRBV5-5 and TRBJ2-1; 7 bases map to TRBD1. The germline V gene encodes CDR1 SGHKS and CDR2 YYEKEE (reference sequence). The J segment lost 3 bases and the V segment lost 4 bases, leaving 7 bases of the junction unmatched. The CDR3 length is 15 residues. The DNA for the CDR3 is TGTGCCAGCAGCCTGGTCGGGACAGACTACAATGAGCAGTTCTTC. Encoded protein: CASSLVGTDYNEQFF.

The gene calls are TRBV2 and TRBJ2-7; perhaps TRBD2 as D (5 bases). V lost 4 bases and J 2 bases, leaving 6 bases between the germline ends. The CDR3 spans 12 residues. Per the germline V gene, CDR1 is SNHLY and CDR2 is FYNNEI. Here the CDR3 reads CASSGETYEQYF. For the CDR3, the DNA is TGTGCCAGCAGTGGGGAGACCTACGAGCAGTACTTC.

The chain has TRBV18 and TRBJ2-7; D possibly corresponds to TRBD1 (5 bases). CDR3 length: 15 amino acids. The ends were cut back, 3 bases at V and 0 bases at J, with 12 bases in the middle. In germline, CDR1 is KGHSH, CDR2 LQKENI. For the CDR3, the DNA is TGTGCCAGCTCACCGCAGGGAAGGTTCTCCTACGAGCAGTACTTC. Its protein is CASSPQGRFSYEQYF.

The chain has TRBV9 and TRBJ1-2, with TRBD1 identical over 8 bases. J was trimmed by 5 bases and V by 4 bases; bases with no gene match: 10. CDR3 length: 15 amino acids. The germline gives CDR1 SGDLS, CDR2 YYNGEE. The CDR3: CASSSEDREWYGYTF. In nucleotides, the CDR3 is TGTGCCAGCAGCTCCGAGGACAGGGAATGGTATGGCTACACCTTC. The entire variable domain, with the rest obtained from reference TRBV9 and TRBJ1-2, is as follows: DSGVTQTPKHLITATGQRVTLRCSPRSGDLSVYWYQQSLDQGLQFLIQYYNGEERAKGNILERFSAQQFPDLHSELNLSSLELGDSALYFCASSSEDREWYGYTFGSGTRLTVV.

This sequence joins TRBV28 and TRBJ1-1; tentatively, D is TRBD1 (6 bases). This CDR3 has 13 residues. Germline V CDR1 and CDR2: MDHEN, SYDVKM. V was trimmed by 8 bases and J by 7 bases, leaving 17 bases between them. The CDR3 here is CASGSGTTDEAFF. For the CDR3, the DNA is TGTGCCAGCGGATCCGGGACAACAGATGAAGCTTTCTTT.

The chain employs TRBV7-3 and TRBJ2-1; perhaps TRBD1 as D (5 bases). The CDR3 runs to 13 residues. Germline values: CDR1 SGHTA, CDR2 FQGTGA. With 2 bases removed from V and 4 bases from J, the gap between germline ends came to 6 bases. The CDR3 here is CASSLDSYNEQFF. CDR3 DNA: TGTGCCAGCAGCTTAGACAGTTACAATGAGCAGTTCTTC.

This clone appeared once. V gene TRBV4-1 combines with J gene TRBJ1-2; unclear D gene. The CDR3 sequence is 13 residues long. With 1 base removed from V and 4 bases from J, the gap between germline ends came to 7 bases. Germline CDR1 MGHRA, CDR2 YSYEKL. This CDR3 is CASSQGGSYGYTF. Here the CDR3 DNA reads TGCGCCAGCAGCCAAGGAGGGTCCTATGGCTACACCTTC.

The chain links TRBV5-1 to TRBJ2-3; the match to TRBD1 covers 7 bases. V gave up 3 bases and J gave up 1 base; unmatched junction bases: 8. CDR1 is SGHRS and CDR2 is YFSETQ in the germline V gene. The CDR3 covers 16 residues. DNA for the CDR3: TGCGCCAGCAGCTGGGCGGCCGACAGGGGCACAGATACGCAGTATTTT. Its protein product is CASSWAADRGTDTQYF. The entire variable domain, with the rest obtained from reference TRBV5-1 and TRBJ2-3, is as follows: KAGVTQTPRYLIKTRGQQVTLSCSPISGHRSVSWYQQTPGQGLQFLFEYFSETQRNKGNFPGRFSGRQFSNSRSEMNVSTLELGDSALYLCASSWAADRGTDTQYFGPGTRLTVL.

This chain connects TRBV29-1 to TRBJ1-2; 7 bases match TRBD1. In germline, CDR1 is SQVTM, CDR2 ANQGSEA. The CDR3 covers 12 residues. The V gene end was trimmed by 5 bases and the J gene end by 6 bases; junction bases not matched to a gene: 6. This CDR3 is CSVREGANGYTF. CDR3 DNA sequence: TGCAGCGTTCGGGAGGGGGCAAATGGCTACACCTTC.

This chain joins TRBV19 and TRBJ1-1; the match to TRBD1 covers 7 bases. This CDR3 spans 13 amino acids. Germline V lookup: CDR1 LNHDA, CDR2 SQIVND (reference sequence). Trimming removed 4 bases from V and 11 bases from J; junction bases left unmatched: 10. In nucleotides, the CDR3 is TGTGCCAGTAGTAGCCCGACAGGGATCGTGGCTTTCTTT. Translation gives CASSSPTGIVAFF. The full variable domain, rest sourced from reference TRBV19 and TRBJ1-1, is DGGITQSPKYLFRKEGQNVTLSCEQNLNHDAMYWYRQDPGQGLRLIYYSQIVNDFQKGDIAEGYSVSREKKESFPLTVTSAQKNPTAFYLCASSSPTGIVAFFGQGTRLTVV.

J is TRBJ1-2 and V is TRBV9; 8 nucleotides line up with TRBD1. V lost 0 bases, J lost 8 bases, and 9 bases stayed unmatched. Looked up from germline, CDR1 is SGDLS and CDR2 is YYNGEE. The CDR3 is 15 residues long. The CDR3 loop reads CASSVAGTGGWGYTF. In nucleotides, the CDR3 is TGTGCCAGCAGCGTAGCAGGGACAGGTGGATGGGGCTACACCTTC. Full variable domain (outside the CDR3, taken from reference TRBV9 and TRBJ1-2): DSGVTQTPKHLITATGQRVTLRCSPRSGDLSVYWYQQSLDQGLQFLIQYYNGEERAKGNILERFSAQQFPDLHSELNLSSLELGDSALYFCASSVAGTGGWGYTFGSGTRLTVV.

The rearrangement joins TRBV7-6 to TRBJ1-5, with D perhaps TRBD1 (6 bases). Trimming pared 5 bases from V and 9 bases from J, leaving 14 bases between. The CDR3 totals 13 residues. Looked up from germline, CDR1 is SGHVS and CDR2 is FNYEAQ. CDR3 nucleotide sequence: TGTGCCAGCAGCCTCCAACAGGGCTCGCCCCAGCATTTT. Translating it yields CASSLQQGSPQHF.

The chain joins TRBV30 to TRBJ2-7; TRBD2 agrees at 8 bases. Unmatched junction bases numbered 3, after V lost 2 bases and J lost 3 bases. Per the germline V gene, CDR1 is GTSNPN and CDR2 is SVGIG (reference sequence). The CDR3 has 13 residues. The CDR3 region is CAWSTGLGYEQYF. The CDR3 DNA sequence: TGTGCCTGGAGTACGGGACTAGGCTACGAGCAGTACTTC.

The chain is built from TRBV27 and TRBJ1-6; D remains ambiguous. This CDR3 comprises 13 residues. Trimming removed 1 base from V and 6 bases from J, with 4 bases in between. Germline CDR1 is MNHEY and CDR2 is SMNVEV (reference sequence). The CDR3 sequence: CASSLFLNSPLHF. CDR3 DNA sequence: TGTGCCAGCAGTTTATTCCTTAATTCACCCCTCCACTTT.

The V gene is TRBV5-4, the J gene TRBJ2-6, with TRBD2 as a possible D gene (6 bases). V lost 0 bases to trimming and J lost 5 bases, with 12 bases between them. CDR1 SGHNT and CDR2 YYREEE come from the germline V gene (reference sequence). The CDR3 runs 16 residues. Here the CDR3 reads CASSLGTGDWANVLTF. For the CDR3, the DNA is TGTGCCAGCAGCTTGGGGACCGGGGACTGGGCCAACGTCCTGACTTTC.